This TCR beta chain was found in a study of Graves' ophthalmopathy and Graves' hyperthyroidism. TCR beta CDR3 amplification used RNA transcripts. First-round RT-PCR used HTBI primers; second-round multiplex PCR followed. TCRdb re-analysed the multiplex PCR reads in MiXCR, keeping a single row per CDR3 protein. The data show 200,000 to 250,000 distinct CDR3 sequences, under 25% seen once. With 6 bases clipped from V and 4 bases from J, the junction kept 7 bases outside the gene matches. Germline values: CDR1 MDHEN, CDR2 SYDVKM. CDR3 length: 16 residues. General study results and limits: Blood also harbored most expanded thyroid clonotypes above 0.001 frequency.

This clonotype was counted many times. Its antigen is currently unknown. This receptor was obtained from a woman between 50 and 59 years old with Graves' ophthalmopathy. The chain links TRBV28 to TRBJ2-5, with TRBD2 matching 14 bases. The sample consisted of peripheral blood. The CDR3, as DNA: TGTGCCAGCAGGGCGGGACTAGCGGGAGTTCGAGAGACCCAGTACTTC. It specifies CASRAGLAGVRETQYF.